Reported below is one TCR beta chain. No antigen is known for it. Generated by immunoSEQ multiplex PCR, the TCRdb table keeps only in-frame clones and is missing some. The sample carries more than 1.2 million clones, about 98.5% recorded once. Trimming shortened V by 5 bases and J by 0 bases, and 20 bases separated the two germline ends. This CDR3 region has 19 residues. The germline V gene has CDR1 SEHNR and CDR2 FQNEAQ (reference sequence). This record belongs to a study of shared clonotypes between healthy human individuals. At the level of the study: Those who served as donors were two women and a few men between the ages of 18 and 49. Each donor's CD8 memory used one plate, CD8 naive two, each CD4 subset three.

Naive CD45RA+ and memory CD45RA-negative subsets were split from CD4+ cells. Notes on the study in general: Sharing across four donors was highest in naive CD4 (roughly 5%) and lowest in memory CD8 (about 0.4%).

The chain uses TRBV7-9 and TRBJ2-6; D is ambiguous. The source of this sequence is a man aged 30-40 years in good health. The sequenced sample was naive CD4+ T cells sorted from blood. The subset was: CD45RA+ positively selected. The CDR3 reads CASSGWGRGLRSGANVLTF. For the CDR3, the DNA is TGTGCCAGCAGCGGGTGGGGTCGAGGATTACGCTCTGGGGCCAACGTCCTGACTTTC.